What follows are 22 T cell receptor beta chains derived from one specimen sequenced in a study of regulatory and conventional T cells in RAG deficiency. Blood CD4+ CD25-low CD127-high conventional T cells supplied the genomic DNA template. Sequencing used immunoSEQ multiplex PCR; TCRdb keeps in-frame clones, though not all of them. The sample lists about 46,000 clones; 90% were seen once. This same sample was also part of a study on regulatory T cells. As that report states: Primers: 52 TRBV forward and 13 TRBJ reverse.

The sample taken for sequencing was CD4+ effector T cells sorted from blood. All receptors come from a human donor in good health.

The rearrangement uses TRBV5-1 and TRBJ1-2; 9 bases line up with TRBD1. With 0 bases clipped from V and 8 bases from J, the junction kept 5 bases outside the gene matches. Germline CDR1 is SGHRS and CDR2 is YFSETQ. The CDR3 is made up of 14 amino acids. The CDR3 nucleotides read TGCGCCAGCAGCTTGGGACAGGGGGGTTTCGGCTACACCTTC. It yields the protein CASSLGQGGFGYTF. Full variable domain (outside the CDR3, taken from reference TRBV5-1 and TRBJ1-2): KAGVTQTPRYLIKTRGQQVTLSCSPISGHRSVSWYQQTPGQGLQFLFEYFSETQRNKGNFPGRFSGRQFSNSRSEMNVSTLELGDSALYLCASSLGQGGFGYTFGSGTRLTVV.

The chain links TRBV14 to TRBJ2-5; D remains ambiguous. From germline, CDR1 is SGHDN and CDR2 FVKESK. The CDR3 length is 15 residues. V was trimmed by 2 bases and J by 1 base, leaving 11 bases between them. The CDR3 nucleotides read TGTGCCAGCAGCCAACTTACCGGCATCCAAGAGACCCAGTACTTC. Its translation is CASSQLTGIQETQYF.

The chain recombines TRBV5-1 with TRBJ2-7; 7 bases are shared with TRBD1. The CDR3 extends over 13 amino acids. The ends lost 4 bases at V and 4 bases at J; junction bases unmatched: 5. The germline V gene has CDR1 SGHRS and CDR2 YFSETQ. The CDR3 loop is CASSRTGPYEQYF. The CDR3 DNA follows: TGCGCCAGCAGCAGGACAGGCCCTTACGAGCAGTACTTC.

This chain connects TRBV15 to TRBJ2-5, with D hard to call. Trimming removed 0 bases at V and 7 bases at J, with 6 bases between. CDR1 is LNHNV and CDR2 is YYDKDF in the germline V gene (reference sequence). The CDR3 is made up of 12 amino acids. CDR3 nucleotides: TGTGCCACCAGCAGAGATTGGTTGACCCAGTACTTC. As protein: CATSRDWLTQYF.

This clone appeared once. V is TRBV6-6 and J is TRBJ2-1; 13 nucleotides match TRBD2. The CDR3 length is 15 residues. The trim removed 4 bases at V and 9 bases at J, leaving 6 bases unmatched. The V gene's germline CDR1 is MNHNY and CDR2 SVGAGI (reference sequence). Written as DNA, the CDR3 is TGTGCCAGCAGTTTGACTAGCGGGGGGCTAGGTGAGCAGTTCTTC. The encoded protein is CASSLTSGGLGEQFF.

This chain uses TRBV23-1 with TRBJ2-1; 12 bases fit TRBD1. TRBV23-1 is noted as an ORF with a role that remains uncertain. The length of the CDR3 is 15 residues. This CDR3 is CAPVHGTGGRNEQFF. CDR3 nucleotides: TGCGCTCCCGTACATGGGACAGGGGGCCGGAATGAGCAGTTCTTC.

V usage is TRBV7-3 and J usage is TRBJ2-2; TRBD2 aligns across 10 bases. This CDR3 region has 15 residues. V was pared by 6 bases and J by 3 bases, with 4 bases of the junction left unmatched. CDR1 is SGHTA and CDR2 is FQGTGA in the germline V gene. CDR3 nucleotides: TGTGCCAGCAGTTTAGCGGGGGGATACACCGGGGAGCTGTTTTTT. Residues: CASSLAGGYTGELFF.

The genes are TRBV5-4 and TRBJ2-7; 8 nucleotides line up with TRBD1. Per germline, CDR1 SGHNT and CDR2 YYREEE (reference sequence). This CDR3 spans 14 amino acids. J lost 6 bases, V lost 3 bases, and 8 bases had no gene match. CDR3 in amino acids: CASSYGQGRGEQYF. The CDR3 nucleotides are TGTGCCAGCAGCTACGGACAGGGAAGGGGCGAGCAGTACTTC. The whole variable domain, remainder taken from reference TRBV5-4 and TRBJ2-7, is ETGVTQSPTHLIKTRGQQVTLRCSSQSGHNTVSWYQQALGQGPQFIFQYYREEENGRGNFPPRFSGLQFPNYSSELNVNALELDDSALYLCASSYGQGRGEQYFGPGTRLTVT.

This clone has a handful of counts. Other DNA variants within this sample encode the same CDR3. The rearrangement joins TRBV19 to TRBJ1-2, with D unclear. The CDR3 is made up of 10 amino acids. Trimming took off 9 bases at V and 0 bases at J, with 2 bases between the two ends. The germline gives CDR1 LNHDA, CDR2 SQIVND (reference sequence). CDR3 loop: CASSNYGYTF. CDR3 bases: TGTGCCAGCTCTAACTATGGCTACACCTTC. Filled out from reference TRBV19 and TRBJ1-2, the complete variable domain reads DGGITQSPKYLFRKEGQNVTLSCEQNLNHDAMYWYRQDPGQGLRLIYYSQIVNDFQKGDIAEGYSVSREKKESFPLTVTSAQKNPTAFYLCASSNYGYTFGSGTRLTVV.

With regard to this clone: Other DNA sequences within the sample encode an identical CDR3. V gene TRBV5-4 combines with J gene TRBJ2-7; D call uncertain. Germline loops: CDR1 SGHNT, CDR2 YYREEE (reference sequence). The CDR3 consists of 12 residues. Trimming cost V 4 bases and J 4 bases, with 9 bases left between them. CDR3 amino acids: CASSRDSYEQYF. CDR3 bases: TGTGCCAGCAGCCGAGACTCTTACGAGCAGTACTTC. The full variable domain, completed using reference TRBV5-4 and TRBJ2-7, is ETGVTQSPTHLIKTRGQQVTLRCSSQSGHNTVSWYQQALGQGPQFIFQYYREEENGRGNFPPRFSGLQFPNYSSELNVNALELDDSALYLCASSRDSYEQYFGPGTRLTVT.

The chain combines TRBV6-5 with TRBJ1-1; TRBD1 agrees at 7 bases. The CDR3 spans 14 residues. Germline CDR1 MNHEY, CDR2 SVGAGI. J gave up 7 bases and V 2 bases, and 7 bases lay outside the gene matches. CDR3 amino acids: CASSYRTGQLEAFF. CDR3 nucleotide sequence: TGTGCCAGCAGTTACCGCACGGGACAGCTTGAAGCTTTCTTT.

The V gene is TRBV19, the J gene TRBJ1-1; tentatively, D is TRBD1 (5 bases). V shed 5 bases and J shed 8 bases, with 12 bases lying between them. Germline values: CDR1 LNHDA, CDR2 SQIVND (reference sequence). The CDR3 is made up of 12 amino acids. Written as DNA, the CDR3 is TGTGCCAGTAGTCCCCTTCAGGGAGAAGCTTTCTTT. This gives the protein CASSPLQGEAFF.

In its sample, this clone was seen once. The CDR3 loop is CSVKTGTGELFF. DNA of the CDR3: TGCAGCGTTAAAACAGGGACCGGGGAGCTGTTTTTT. The gene calls are TRBV29-1 and TRBJ2-2; D is perhaps TRBD1 (6 bases). In germline, CDR1 is SQVTM, CDR2 ANQGSEA. The ends were cut back, 5 bases at V and 5 bases at J, with 9 bases in the middle. The CDR3 runs 12 residues.

The CDR3 loop is CASRTSGSYEQYF. The CDR3 DNA follows: TGCGCCAGCAGGACTAGCGGGAGCTACGAGCAGTACTTC. The V call is TRBV5-1, the J call TRBJ2-7; 12 positions agree with TRBD2. The ends lost 5 bases at V and 3 bases at J; junction bases unmatched: 0. CDR3 size: 13 residues. Germline loops: CDR1 SGHRS, CDR2 YFSETQ. Variable domain in full (rest from reference TRBV5-1 and TRBJ2-7): KAGVTQTPRYLIKTRGQQVTLSCSPISGHRSVSWYQQTPGQGLQFLFEYFSETQRNKGNFPGRFSGRQFSNSRSEMNVSTLELGDSALYLCASRTSGSYEQYFGPGTRLTVT.

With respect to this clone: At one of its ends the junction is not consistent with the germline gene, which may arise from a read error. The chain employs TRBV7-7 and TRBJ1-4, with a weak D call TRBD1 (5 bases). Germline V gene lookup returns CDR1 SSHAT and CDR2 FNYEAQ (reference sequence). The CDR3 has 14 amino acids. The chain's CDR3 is CASSRTGGNEKLFF. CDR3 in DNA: TGTGCTAGCAGCCGTACAGGTGGCAATGAAAAACTGTTTTTT.

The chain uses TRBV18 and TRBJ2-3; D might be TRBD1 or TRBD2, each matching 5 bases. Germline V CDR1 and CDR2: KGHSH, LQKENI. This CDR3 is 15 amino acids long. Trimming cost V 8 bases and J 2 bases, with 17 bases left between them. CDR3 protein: CASHPGQGSTDTQYF. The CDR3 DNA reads TGTGCCAGCCACCCGGGGCAGGGCTCCACAGATACGCAGTATTTT.

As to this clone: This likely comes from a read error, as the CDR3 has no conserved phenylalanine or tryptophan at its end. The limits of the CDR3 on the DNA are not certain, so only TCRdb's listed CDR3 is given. The CDR3 loop is CASSSLSGTAS. This chain joins TRBV7-3 and TRBJ2-7. The CDR3 length equals 11 residues, ends included. Germline V gives CDR1 SGHTA, CDR2 FQGTGA.

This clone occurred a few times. The CDR3 loop is CASSSDRVQKLFF. Written as DNA, the CDR3 is TGTGCCAGCTCATCAGACAGGGTTCAGAAACTGTTTTTT. The V gene is TRBV18, the J gene TRBJ1-4; TRBD1 matches at 7 bases. Germline V CDR1 and CDR2: KGHSH, LQKENI. V shed 5 bases, J shed 11 bases, and the junction held 8 bases outside the gene matches. This CDR3 is built from 13 residues.

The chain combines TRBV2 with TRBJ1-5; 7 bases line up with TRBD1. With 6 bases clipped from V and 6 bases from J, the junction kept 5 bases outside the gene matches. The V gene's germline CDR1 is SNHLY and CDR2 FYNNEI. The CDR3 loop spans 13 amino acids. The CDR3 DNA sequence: TGTGCCAGCAGCGCCAGGGGGGGTCAGCCCCAGCATTTT. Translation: CASSARGGQPQHF.

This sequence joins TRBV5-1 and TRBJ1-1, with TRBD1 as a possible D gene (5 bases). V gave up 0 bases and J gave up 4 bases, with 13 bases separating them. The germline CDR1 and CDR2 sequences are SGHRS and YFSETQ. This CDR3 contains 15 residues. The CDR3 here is CASSLGASGTTEAFF. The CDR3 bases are TGCGCCAGCAGCTTGGGGGCAAGCGGGACCACTGAAGCTTTCTTT.

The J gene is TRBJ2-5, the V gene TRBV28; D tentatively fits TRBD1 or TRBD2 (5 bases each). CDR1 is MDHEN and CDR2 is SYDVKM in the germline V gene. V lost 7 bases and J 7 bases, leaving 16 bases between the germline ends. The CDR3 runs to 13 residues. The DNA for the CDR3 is TGTGCCAGCACCTTATCCAGGGAGAGGACCCAGTACTTC. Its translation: CASTLSRERTQYF.

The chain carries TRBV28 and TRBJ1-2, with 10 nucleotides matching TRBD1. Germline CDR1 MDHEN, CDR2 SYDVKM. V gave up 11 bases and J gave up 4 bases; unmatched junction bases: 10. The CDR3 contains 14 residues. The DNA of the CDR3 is TGTGCCCCGATCCAGGACAGGGGGATCTATGGCTACACCTTC. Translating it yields CAPIQDRGIYGYTF.